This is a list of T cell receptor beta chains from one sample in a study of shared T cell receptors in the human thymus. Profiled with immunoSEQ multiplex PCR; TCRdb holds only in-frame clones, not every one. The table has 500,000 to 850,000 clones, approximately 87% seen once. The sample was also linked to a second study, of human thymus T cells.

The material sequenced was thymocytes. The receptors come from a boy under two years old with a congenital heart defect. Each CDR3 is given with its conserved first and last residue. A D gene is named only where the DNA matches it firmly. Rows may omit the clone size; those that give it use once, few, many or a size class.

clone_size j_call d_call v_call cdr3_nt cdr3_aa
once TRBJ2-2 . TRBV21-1 TGTGCCAGCATGTCGGGACTAGCGGGGGCAAAGAACACCGGGGAGCTGTTTTTT CASMSGLAGAKNTGELFF
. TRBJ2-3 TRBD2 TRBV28 TGTGCCAGCAGCAGGGGACTAGCGGCGAAAGATACGCAGTATTTT CASSRGLAAKDTQYF
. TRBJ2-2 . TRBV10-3 TGTGCCATCAGTGTCAGGGCGGACACCGGGGAGCTGTTTTTT CAISVRADTGELFF
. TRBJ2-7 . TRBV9 TGTGCCAGCGCCCGGGGAGGTGAGCAGTACTTC CASARGGEQYF
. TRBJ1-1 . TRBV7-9 TGTGCCAGCAGCTTAGTGCCGGGGGTGGGATTGAACACTGAAGCTTTCTTT CASSLVPGVGLNTEAFF
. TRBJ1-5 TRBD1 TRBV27 TGTGCCAGCAGTGGGACAGGGGGGGATCAGCCCCAGCATTTT CASSGTGGDQPQHF
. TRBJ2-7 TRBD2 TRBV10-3 TGTGCCATCAGTAAACCACCGAAGCGGGAAACCACCTACGAGCAGTACTTC CAISKPPKRETTYEQYF
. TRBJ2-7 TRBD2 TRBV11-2 TGTGCCAGCAGCTCGCACATCGACGGGACTAGGGGTTGCGAGCAGTACTTC CASSSHIDGTRGCEQYF
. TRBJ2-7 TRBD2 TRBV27 TGTGCCAGCAGCCCCAATGGACTAGCAACCTACGAGCAGTACTTC CASSPNGLATYEQYF
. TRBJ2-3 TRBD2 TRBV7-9 TGTGCCAGCAGCCCTCGGACTAGCGGGGGGACAGATACGCAGTATTTT CASSPRTSGGTDTQYF
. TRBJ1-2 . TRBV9 TGTGCCAGCAGCAGTGTTCCATTCCGGTATTTGGATGGCTACACCTTC CASSSVPFRYLDGYTF
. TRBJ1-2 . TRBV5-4 TGTGCCAGCAGCCCGGCAGACGGGGGGGGATATAGTGGCTACACCTTC CASSPADGGGYSGYTF
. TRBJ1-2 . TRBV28 TGTGCCAGCGGCCCCTTACCCTATGGCTACACCTTC CASGPLPYGYTF
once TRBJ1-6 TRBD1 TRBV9 TGTGCCAGCAGCGTAGAGGGACAGGATGATTCACCCCTCCACTTT CASSVEGQDDSPLHF
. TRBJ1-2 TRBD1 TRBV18 TGTGCCAGCTCACCACAACGGACAGGGGCTCTGCTAGCTAACTATGGCTACACCTTC CASSPQRTGALLANYGYTF
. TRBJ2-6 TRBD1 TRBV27 TGTGCCAGCAGTTATGCTTCGGTTCTCAGGGGGACCTCTGGGGCCAACGTCCTGACTTTC CASSYASVLRGTSGANVLTF
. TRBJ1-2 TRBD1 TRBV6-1 TGTGCCAGCACCCCCGAGGACAGGGGGCACTATGGCTACACCTTC CASTPEDRGHYGYTF
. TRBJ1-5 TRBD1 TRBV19 TGTGCCAGTAGTGGACAGGGAGGGAATCAGCCCCAGCATTTT CASSGQGGNQPQHF